This is a list of T cell receptor beta chains from one sample in a study of shared clonotypes between healthy human individuals. Profiling relied on immunoSEQ multiplex PCR, and the TCRdb table lists in-frame clones only, not all of them. The sample has millions of clones, roughly 95% seen once. The sequenced sample was naive CD8+ T cells sorted from blood. Source of these receptors: a man aged 18 to 35 in good health. CDR3s include the opening cysteine and the closing phenylalanine or tryptophan. The order of the fields is clone size, V gene, J gene, D gene, CDR3 protein, CDR3 DNA. A D gene is named only where the DNA matches it firmly. Clone sizes are given selectively: once, few, many, or a class where the clone is expanded.

>NA|TRBV30|TRBJ2-7|NA
CAWSVSDAYEQYF
TGTGCCTGGAGTGTTAGCGATGCCTACGAGCAGTACTTC
>NA|TRBV11-2|TRBJ1-2|NA
CASSFMGVVYGYTF
TGTGCCAGCAGCTTCATGGGGGTCGTCTATGGCTACACCTTC
>NA|TRBV11-2|TRBJ2-7|NA
CASSLDRWEQYF
TGTGCCAGCAGCTTAGATCGTTGGGAGCAGTACTTC
>NA|TRBV1|TRBJ2-7|NA
CTSRCGAGRCEQYF
TGCACCAGCAGGTGTGGGGCGGGGAGGTGCGAGCAGTACTTC
>NA|TRBV7-9|TRBJ2-2|TRBD2
CASSLGLVAGELFF
TGTGCCAGCAGCTTGGGACTAGTCGCCGGGGAGCTGTTTTTT
>NA|TRBV11-3|TRBJ2-1|NA
CASSLDSFGYNEQFF
TGTGCCAGCAGCTTAGATAGCTTCGGTTACAATGAGCAGTTCTTC
>NA|TRBV15|TRBJ1-3|TRBD1
CATSRDRSSGNTIYF
TGTGCCACCAGCAGGGACAGGAGCTCTGGAAACACCATATATTTT
>NA|TRBV29-1|TRBJ2-1|NA
CSTYIGLLWFF
TGCAGCACCTACATAGGGCTTCTATGGTTCTTC
>NA|TRBV4-1|TRBJ1-5|TRBD1
CASSAGTVNQPQHF
TGCGCCAGCAGCGCCGGGACAGTCAATCAGCCCCAGCATTTT
>NA|TRBV6-1|TRBJ2-7|NA
CASSEAHSSTYEQYF
TGTGCCAGCAGTGAAGCGCACAGTTCAACCTACGAGCAGTACTTC
>NA|TRBV11-2|TRBJ2-3|TRBD2
CASSQLAGGTDTQYF
TGTGCCAGCAGTCAGCTAGCGGGGGGCACGGATACGCAGTATTTT
>NA|TRBV6-6|TRBJ2-7|NA
CASTLGAIGEQYF
TGTGCCAGCACCTTGGGCGCCATCGGGGAGCAGTACTTC
>few|TRBV5-1|TRBJ1-6|NA
CASSLGRTEGNSPLHF
TGCGCCAGCAGCTTGGGCCGGACAGAGGGAAATTCACCCCTCCACTTT
>NA|TRBV5-1|TRBJ1-1|TRBD1
CASSSGQGTMYTEAFF
TGCGCCAGCAGCTCCGGACAGGGAACCATGTACACTGAAGCTTTCTTT
>NA|TRBV7-9|TRBJ2-5|TRBD1
CASSSTGGAETQYF
TGTGCCAGCAGCTCCACAGGGGGAGCAGAGACCCAGTACTTC
>NA|TRBV5-1|TRBJ2-7|NA
CASSLEAASYEQYF
TGCGCCAGCAGCTTGGAGGCGGCTTCCTACGAGCAGTACTTC
>once|TRBV10-3|TRBJ2-7|NA
CAISVSSGDYEQYF
TGTGCCATCAGTGTATCTTCCGGGGACTACGAGCAGTACTTC
>NA|TRBV7-9|TRBJ1-2|TRBD1
CASSLIVATGHGYTF
TGTGCCAGCAGCTTAATCGTCGCGACAGGGCATGGCTACACCTTC
>NA|TRBV29-1|TRBJ2-7|NA
CSVEGWGSYNEQYF
TGCAGCGTTGAAGGTTGGGGGTCCTACAACGAGCAGTACTTC
>once|TRBV30|TRBJ2-1|TRBD2
CAWMSASGLGYNEQFF
TGTGCCTGGATGTCGGCTAGCGGATTAGGTTACAATGAGCAGTTCTTC
>NA|TRBV10-2|TRBJ2-1|TRBD2
CASSEGTSGYNEQFF
TGCGCCAGCAGTGAGGGGACTAGCGGTTACAATGAGCAGTTCTTC
>NA|TRBV28|TRBJ1-2|NA
CASSLIQRAYGYTF
TGTGCCAGCAGTTTAATTCAGAGGGCCTATGGCTACACCTTC
>NA|TRBV4-1|TRBJ2-5|TRBD1
CASSPGQVGQETQYF
TGCGCCAGCAGCCCTGGACAGGTTGGCCAAGAGACCCAGTACTTC
>NA|TRBV27|TRBJ2-4|NA
CASSFGGSENIQYF
TGTGCCAGCAGTTTTGGGGGGAGCGAAAACATTCAGTACTTC
>NA|TRBV12-5|TRBJ2-7|TRBD1
CASGLPGTGGNEQYF
TGTGCTAGTGGTTTGCCCGGGACAGGGGGCAACGAGCAGTACTTC
>once|TRBV15|TRBJ2-5|TRBD1
CATSGDRQETQYF
TGTGCCACCAGCGGGGACAGACAAGAGACCCAGTACTTC
>NA|TRBV5-4|TRBJ2-7|NA
CASSVGDILYEQYF
TGTGCCAGCAGCGTCGGGGACATCCTCTACGAGCAGTACTTC
>NA|TRBV5-1|TRBJ2-7|NA
CASSFDGSYEQYF
TGCGCCAGCAGCTTTGACGGCTCCTACGAGCAGTACTTC
>few|TRBV2|TRBJ2-5|TRBD1
CASFFRDRAGTQYF
TGTGCCAGCTTCTTCCGGGACAGGGCGGGGACCCAGTACTTC
>NA|TRBV25-1|TRBJ2-5|TRBD2
CASSDGIRLATETQYF
TGTGCCAGCAGTGATGGGATCAGACTAGCTACGGAGACCCAGTACTTC
>NA|TRBV11-2|TRBJ2-7|NA
CASSISGTGISYEQYF
TGTGCCAGCAGCATATCCGGGACTGGAATCTCCTACGAGCAGTACTTC
>NA|TRBV6-5|TRBJ2-5|NA
CASSYDLAGQETQYF
TGTGCCAGCAGTTACGACTTGGCAGGACAAGAGACCCAGTACTTC
>NA|TRBV30|TRBJ1-5|NA
CAWNGGDQPQHF
TGTGCCTGGAACGGCGGGGACCAGCCCCAGCATTTT
>NA|TRBV4-1|TRBJ2-6|TRBD1
CASSQIPGQYGSGANVLTF
TGCGCCAGCAGCCAAATTCCGGGACAGTACGGCTCTGGGGCCAACGTCCTGACTTTC
>NA|TRBV30|TRBJ2-2|NA
CAWSVQRTGELFF
TGTGCCTGGAGTGTACAGCGCACCGGGGAGCTGTTTTTT
>NA|TRBV27|TRBJ1-1|TRBD1
CASSPRTGMNTEAFF
TGTGCCAGCAGTCCCAGGACAGGAATGAACACTGAAGCTTTCTTT
>NA|TRBV10-3|TRBJ2-1|TRBD2
CAISSEAGVYNEQFF
TGTGCCATCAGTAGTGAAGCGGGAGTCTACAATGAGCAGTTCTTC
>NA|TRBV2|TRBJ2-1|TRBD2
CASSGGTSGNDEQFF
TGTGCCAGCAGTGGGGGGACTAGCGGGAATGATGAGCAGTTCTTC
>once|TRBV19|TRBJ2-1|NA
CASSMFGSSYNEQFF
TGTGCCAGTAGTATGTTTGGAAGCTCCTACAATGAGCAGTTCTTC
>NA|TRBV6-5|TRBJ2-5|NA
CASSYRARVQETQYF
TGTGCCAGCAGTTACCGGGCTAGGGTCCAAGAGACCCAGTACTTC
>NA|TRBV5-8|TRBJ2-3|NA
CASSLRLVPDTQYF
TGTGCCAGCAGCCTGCGACTTGTCCCAGATACGCAGTATTTT
>NA|TRBV14|TRBJ1-2|TRBD1
CASSQVAGTGFTYGYTF
TGTGCCAGCAGCCAAGTCGCTGGGACAGGATTTACCTATGGCTACACCTTC
>NA|TRBV11-1|TRBJ2-2|TRBD2
CASSPGTSGGDVGELFF
TGTGCCAGCAGCCCCGGGACTAGCGGGGGGGATGTCGGGGAGCTGTTTTTT
>NA|TRBV6-5|TRBJ1-1|NA
CASGQQENTEAFF
TGTGCCAGCGGCCAACAGGAAAACACTGAAGCTTTCTTT